This TCR beta chain was captured in a study of T-cell memory formation after mild COVID-19. MiXCR, applied by TCRdb to the 5' RACE reads, yields one record per CDR3 protein. Among some 490,000 distinct CDR3 sequences listed, 18% were seen once. This CDR3 has 14 amino acids. The ends lost 8 bases at V and 5 bases at J; junction bases unmatched: 7. CDR1 SEHNR and CDR2 FQNEAQ come from the germline V gene (reference sequence). Material for sequencing was PBMCs or a T cell subset sorted from them (not recorded which). This TCR was sampled from an adult woman who had mild COVID-19 (a few samples of this study predate the infection). Cell type and time point are not known. The chain carries TRBV7-9 and TRBJ2-3, with 10 positions matching TRBD1. In DNA, the CDR3 is TGTGCCAGCCGTGACCGGGACAGGGGAGATACGCAGTATTTT. Its translation: CASRDRDRGDTQYF.